Listed here are 22 T cell receptor beta chains from one sample, sequenced in a study of stem cell transplantation in POMP-related autoinflammatory disease (dated by TCRdb to the early 2020s). Per the publication, the time point label means: after hematopoietic stem cell transplant. Libraries came from the immunoSEQ multiplex PCR assay. TCRdb took over this immuneACCESS table, retaining in-frame rearrangements with V and J assigned. Such tables are incomplete; in checked studies, under half of the missing clones stem from an unresolved V gene, and the remainder is unexplained. A total of around 9,000 clones appear in this sample, 88% of them only once. The leading ten clones occupy roughly 12% of the sample. Sample: CD8+ T cells from PBMCs, taken after stem cell transplantation. These receptors were obtained from a human patient with POMP-related autoinflammation and immune dysregulation (PRAID). It is possible that, after a transplant, some T cells come from the graft donor.

The genes are TRBV5-1 and TRBJ2-1; 8 bases align to TRBD2. Germline CDR1 is SGHRS and CDR2 is YFSETQ. The J segment lost 5 bases and the V segment lost 1 base, leaving 5 bases of the junction unmatched. The CDR3 loop spans 15 amino acids. The CDR3 loop is CASSLTGGPHNEQFF. CDR3 DNA: TGCGCCAGCAGCTTGACGGGAGGGCCCCACAATGAGCAGTTCTTC.

The chain recombines TRBV7-9 with TRBJ2-4; D is ambiguous. The CDR3 loop spans 12 amino acids. V lost 2 bases and J 2 bases, leaving 1 base between the germline ends. The V gene's germline CDR1 is SEHNR and CDR2 FQNEAQ (reference sequence). The CDR3 DNA is TGTGCCAGCAGCTTAACCAAAAACATTCAGTACTTC. This codes for CASSLTKNIQYF.

The genes are TRBV28 and TRBJ2-2; possibly TRBD2 for D (6 bases). V was pared by 10 bases and J by 6 bases, with 12 bases between. There are 12 residues in the CDR3. CDR1 is MDHEN and CDR2 is SYDVKM in the germline V gene. The CDR3 loop reads CAILSGAGELFF. CDR3 coding DNA: TGTGCCATACTATCGGGGGCCGGGGAGCTGTTTTTT.

The chain uses TRBV7-9 and TRBJ1-1, with 10 bases aligning to TRBD1. Per germline, CDR1 SEHNR and CDR2 FQNEAQ (reference sequence). With 5 bases clipped from V and 1 base from J, the junction kept 7 bases outside the gene matches. The CDR3 is 16 residues long. The CDR3, as DNA: TGTGCCAGCAGCCCCGGACAGGGGGGGAAGAACACTGAAGCTTTCTTT. It encodes CASSPGQGGKNTEAFF.

J is TRBJ1-1 and V is TRBV19; 10 bases fit TRBD1. The CDR3 contains 15 residues. Germline V CDR1 and CDR2: LNHDA, SQIVND (reference sequence). The V and J ends lost 5 bases and 4 bases, in that order; junction bases with no gene match: 7. CDR3 loop: CASSSSGTGATEAFF. DNA for the CDR3: TGTGCCAGTAGTTCATCCGGGACAGGGGCCACTGAAGCTTTCTTT.

The chain joins TRBV5-3 to TRBJ2-4; the D is unclear. TRBV5-3 is marked as an open reading frame, function uncertain. V was pared by 10 bases and J by 6 bases, with 2 bases between. The CDR3 has 8 amino acids. CDR3 residues: CAGNIQYF. The CDR3 DNA reads TGTGCCGGAAACATTCAGTACTTC.

The chain carries TRBV6-2 or TRBV6-3 and TRBJ2-2, with D possibly being TRBD2 (6 bases). The V gene lost 5 bases and the J gene lost 4 bases, with 14 bases spanning the gap. The CDR3 sequence is 15 residues long. In germline, CDR1 is MNHEY, CDR2 SVGEGT. The DNA for the CDR3 is TGTGCCAGCAGTGACCCGGACTACCCCACCGGGGAGCTGTTTTTT. This sequence encodes CASSDPDYPTGELFF.

This chain links TRBV6-2 or TRBV6-3 with TRBJ2-5; 16 bases align to TRBD2. The ends lost 6 bases at V and 5 bases at J; junction bases unmatched: 12. The CDR3 is 18 amino acids. Germline CDR1 is MNHEY and CDR2 is SVGEGT. The CDR3 spells CASSLGLAGGPGLETQYF. The CDR3 DNA follows: TGTGCCAGCAGCCTGGGACTAGCGGGGGGGCCGGGCCTGGAGACCCAGTACTTC.

This sequence joins TRBV5-5 and TRBJ2-7, with TRBD2 identical over 7 bases. Germline-derived CDR1 and CDR2 are SGHKS and YYEKEE (reference sequence). The junction had 12 bases not matched to a gene; V was cut back by 2 bases and J by 7 bases. The CDR3 runs to 15 residues. The CDR3 DNA sequence: TGTGCCAGCAGCTTCCCGGGGCGGGGGTTGAGGGAGCAGTACTTC. Amino acids: CASSFPGRGLREQYF.

The chain has TRBV27 and TRBJ2-3; 9 positions match TRBD2. Germline assignment: CDR1 MNHEY and CDR2 SMNVEV (reference sequence). Germline trimming cut 5 bases from V and 3 bases from J; bases unmatched to any gene: 3. The CDR3 spans 14 residues. The CDR3 sequence: CASSLAGFTDTQYF. CDR3 nucleotides: TGTGCCAGCAGTCTAGCGGGATTTACAGATACGCAGTATTTT.

V gene TRBV19 combines with J gene TRBJ1-6, with D maybe TRBD1 (5 bases). The germline gives CDR1 LNHDA, CDR2 SQIVND (reference sequence). CDR3 length equals 12 residues. With 9 bases removed from V and 7 bases from J, the gap between germline ends came to 10 bases. The CDR3 nucleotides are TGTGCCAGCAGGGTCGGAAATTCACCCCTCCACTTT. It yields the protein CASRVGNSPLHF.

The chain recombines TRBV24-1 with TRBJ2-1; TRBD2 might be the D (6 bases). V shed 4 bases and J shed 9 bases, with 12 bases lying between them. The germline V gene encodes CDR1 KGHDR and CDR2 SFDVKD. The CDR3 is 13 residues long. CDR3 protein: CATSDWDSGEQFF. CDR3 sequence (DNA): TGTGCCACCAGTGACTGGGACTCCGGTGAGCAGTTCTTC.

This chain uses TRBV5-6 with TRBJ1-5; 8 nucleotides agree with TRBD1. The CDR3 extends over 17 amino acids. With 0 bases clipped from V and 1 base from J, the junction kept 6 bases outside the gene matches. Germline CDR1 is SGHDT and CDR2 is YYEEEE. The CDR3 DNA is TGTGCCAGCAGCTTGGGACAGGGGATTGGGAGCAATCAGCCCCAGCATTTT. As protein: CASSLGQGIGSNQPQHF.

As regards this clone: One end of the junction fails to match germline, which may point to a read error. The gene calls are TRBV4-1 and TRBJ2-3; TRBD2 matches 12 bases. Germline CDR1 and CDR2: MGHRA and YSYEKL. This CDR3 contains 16 residues. Here the CDR3 reads CASSQLAGGSTDAQYF. The DNA for the CDR3 is TGCGCCAGCAGCCAACTAGCGGGGGGGAGCACAGATGCGCAGTATTTT.

The chain links TRBV7-7 to TRBJ2-7; D may be TRBD2 (6 bases). The V end was cut by 5 bases, the J end by 2 bases, with 10 bases between. The CDR3 is made up of 13 amino acids. Germline CDR1 and CDR2: SSHAT and FNYEAQ (reference sequence). The CDR3 region is CASSNGLPYEQYF. The CDR3 DNA follows: TGTGCCAGCAGCAATGGACTACCCTACGAGCAGTACTTC.

This chain connects TRBV7-9 to TRBJ2-1; unclear D gene. The V end was cut by 4 bases, the J end by 0 bases, with 10 bases between. Per germline, CDR1 SEHNR and CDR2 FQNEAQ (reference sequence). This CDR3 spans 15 amino acids. DNA of the CDR3: TGTGCCAGCAGCTCCGGCGGAAGCTCCTACAATGAGCAGTTCTTC. This encodes CASSSGGSSYNEQFF.

This sequence joins TRBV27 and TRBJ1-6; tentative D call: TRBD1 (5 bases). The germline gives CDR1 MNHEY, CDR2 SMNVEV (reference sequence). Trimming took off 7 bases at V and 8 bases at J, with 15 bases between the two ends. This CDR3 has 14 residues. This CDR3 reads CASTLGGTHSPLHF. In DNA, the CDR3 is TGTGCCAGCACCCTGGGGGGGACTCATTCACCCCTCCACTTT.

V gene TRBV25-1 combines with J gene TRBJ1-1, with no clear D. This CDR3 is 13 amino acids long. Germline V gene lookup returns CDR1 MGHDK and CDR2 SYGVNS. Trimming removed 3 bases at V and 2 bases at J, with 7 bases between. DNA of the CDR3: TGTGCCAGCAGTGACAGAGCAAACACTGAAGCTTTCTTT. Amino acids: CASSDRANTEAFF.

This sequence joins TRBV7-9 and TRBJ2-3; 7 bases line up with TRBD2. J lost 1 base, V lost 4 bases, and 5 bases had no gene match. There are 15 residues in the CDR3. Germline V gene data show CDR1 as SEHNR and CDR2 as FQNEAQ (reference sequence). CDR3 in DNA: TGTGCCAGCAGCTCATTACGGGGGGGCACAGATACGCAGTATTTT. Amino acids: CASSSLRGGTDTQYF.

The chain links TRBV11-2 to TRBJ2-1, with TRBD1 matching 9 bases. Unmatched junction bases numbered 10, after V lost 5 bases and J lost 8 bases. Looked up from germline, CDR1 is SGHAT and CDR2 is FQNNGV. The CDR3 is 15 residues long. CDR3 region: CASSEGGTGFDEQFF. The CDR3 DNA follows: TGTGCCAGCAGCGAGGGCGGGACAGGGTTCGATGAGCAGTTCTTC.

The gene calls are TRBV14 and TRBJ1-1, with D hard to call. Germline values: CDR1 SGHDN, CDR2 FVKESK. V gave up 4 bases and J gave up 4 bases, with 10 bases separating them. The CDR3 extends over 13 amino acids. DNA for the CDR3: TGTGCCAGCAGCCCTCTAATAAGCACTGAAGCTTTCTTT. This encodes CASSPLISTEAFF.

The genes are TRBV7-9 and TRBJ2-6; TRBD1 is a possible D gene (5 bases). Germline CDR1 and CDR2: SEHNR and FQNEAQ (reference sequence). This CDR3 is 19 amino acids long. V was shortened by 4 bases and J by 0 bases, with 19 bases between the two germline ends. This chain's CDR3 is CASSSTTELKTSGANVLTF. CDR3 in DNA: TGTGCCAGCAGCTCAACGACAGAGCTAAAAACCTCTGGGGCCAACGTCCTGACTTTC.